The T cell receptor (beta chain) under discussion was sequenced for a study of CD8+ T cells in alopecia areata. cDNA reverse transcribed from extracted RNA served as the sequencing template. The table came from immunoSEQ multiplex PCR; TCRdb's copy has only in-frame clones and leaves some out. The sample has about 110,000 clones, roughly 59% seen once. This CDR3 comprises 12 residues. Trimming pared 5 bases from V and 4 bases from J, leaving 8 bases between. In germline, CDR1 is MNHEY, CDR2 SVGAGI. This receptor was identified in a human donor in good health. Sequencing was done on a sample of CD8+ T cells sorted from blood. The V gene is TRBV6-5, the J gene TRBJ2-5, with a tentative D call TRBD2 (6 bases). Here the CDR3 DNA reads TGTGCCAGCAGTCCGGGACTAGAGACCCAGTACTTC. Protein product: CASSPGLETQYF.